One T cell receptor beta chain is described in this entry. The data belong to a study of blood T cell repertoires in COVID-19. TCRdb's copy holds only in-frame clones and misses some; the assay was immunoSEQ multiplex PCR. The sample consists of about 230,000 clones, about four fifths of them appearing once. The source of this sequence is a woman aged 80 or older with COVID-19, enrolled during active disease. Sequenced input: peripheral blood.

The CDR3 loop is CASSPRGARFF. The DNA for the CDR3 is TGTGCCAGCAGCCCCCGGGGAGCCCGTTTTTTT. The chain couples TRBV6-5 to TRBJ1-4; D ambiguous. Trimming pared 6 bases from V and 17 bases from J, leaving 16 bases between. The CDR3 length is 11 residues. In germline, CDR1 is MNHEY, CDR2 SVGAGI.